The clone carrying this T cell receptor beta chain is a singleton in its sample. What it binds is not known. These data come from a study of OX40 agonist ivuxolimab in advanced cancers. Across the study: Patients received ivuxolimab, an agonistic anti-OX40 (CD134) antibody. Therapy given before enrollment (anti-PD-1, anti-PD-L1 or anti-CTLA-4) was allowed, and 40% to 45% had some.

Germline V gene sequence: CDR1 MDHEN, CDR2 SYDVKM. J lost 4 bases, V lost 7 bases, and 5 bases had no gene match. The length of the CDR3 is 13 residues. Profiling relied on immunoSEQ multiplex PCR, and the TCRdb table lists in-frame clones only, not all of them. Altogether tens of thousands of clones are present, more than 80% being singletons, with the ten largest covering 0.85% to 1.3%. Whole-study results and caveats: Partial responders at 0.1-3.0 mg/kg showed near-lowest clonal expansion. Among T cells, CD8+ cells averaged more expanded clones than CD4+ cells.

The sequenced sample was CD4+ or CD8+ T cells sorted from blood, obtained in a trial of the OX40 agonist ivuxolimab. This TCR was sampled from an adult with an advanced solid tumor such as melanoma, head and neck, liver or kidney cancer. V is TRBV28 and J is TRBJ2-7; 9 nucleotides line up with TRBD1. In DNA form, the CDR3 reads TGTGCCAGCATGCGGACAGGGGTGTACGAGCAGTACTTC. Translation gives CASMRTGVYEQYF.